The present T cell receptor (beta chain) was sequenced within a study of OX40 agonist ivuxolimab in advanced cancers. For the study in its entirety: Ivuxolimab was a fully human IgG2 agonistic monoclonal antibody targeting the costimulatory receptor OX40 (CD134). Intravenous ivuxolimab was administered to patients every 2 weeks at six dose levels: 0.01, 0.1, 0.3, 1.5, 3 and 10 mg/kg. Of the roughly 52 dose-escalation patients, hepatocellular carcinoma was present in approximately 20, melanoma in approximately 15, renal cell carcinoma in 9 and head and neck cancer in 9. The dose-escalation cohort was roughly 83% male with a mean age of approximately 60 years, ranging from about 23 to 85. Patients were allowed to have had prior anti-PD-1, anti-PD-L1 or anti-CTLA-4 therapy, and approximately 40% of the dose-escalation patients had been treated with checkpoint inhibitors. Partial responses occurred in three dose-escalation patients: two with cutaneous melanoma and one with hepatocellular carcinoma. Peripheral TCRbeta sequencing was intended to test whether TCR sequence diversity was altered and clonal T-cell expansion was caused by ivuxolimab. The paper describes the monotherapy dose-escalation part (N of about 52 patients) of the phase I trial of ivuxolimab.

Including the terminal cysteine and phenylalanine, the CDR3 comprises 15 residues. Only the CDR3 DNA is retained, 45 bases long and in frame from the first base. The trim is 5 bases for V and 2 bases for J, with a gap of 12 bases between the germline ends. As encoded in the germline V gene, CDR1 is MNHEY while CDR2 is SVGAGI. Patients with a history of autoimmune disease or receiving systemic immunosuppression were excluded from the trial. Peripheral blood for TCR sequencing was collected from all dose cohorts at baseline, on cycle 4 day 1, and on cycle 7 day 1. The samples were taken from a phase I, first-in-human, multicenter, open-label dose-escalation trial of ivuxolimab. Adults with locally advanced or metastatic head and neck squamous cell, hepatocellular, melanoma or renal cell carcinoma were enrolled in the trial. CD4+ and CD8+ T cells were sorted separately from peripheral blood before TCR sequencing.

Beyond this particular receptor, the publication reports: Antigen specificity was not determined for the clonally expanded peripheral T cells. Low levels of normalized T-cell clonal expansion were also seen in some nonresponding patients. At doses of 0.1 to 3.0 mg/kg, clonal expansion of both CD4+ and CD8+ T cells in blood was seen between baseline and week 6. Partial responders in the 0.1-3.0 mg/kg groups had among the lowest normalized peripheral clonal expansion, especially among CD8+ T cells. On average, CD8+ T cells showed more expanded clones than CD4+ T cells after ivuxolimab.

About this clone: Its antigen is currently not known. No much larger clonotype is one base removed from it; base qualities were not supplied.

For sequencing of the TCRbeta CDR3 region, genomic DNA was extracted from the sorted cells. The immunoSEQ Assay was used for sequencing of TCRbeta CDR3 regions. TCRdb re-hosts the immuneACCESS table, in-frame sequences only. Its copies lack some clones; in the studies checked, an unresolved V gene accounts for under half of them, and the cause for the rest is not known. The sample profile shows about 67,000 clones; around 93% of them were found once. The top ten clonotypes cover about 12% of the sample. The chain uses TRBV6-5 and TRBJ1-4, with the identity of the D gene unclear. The source was CD4+ or CD8+ T cells sorted from blood, collected in a trial of the OX40 agonist ivuxolimab. The clonotype was recovered from an adult with an advanced solid tumor such as melanoma, head and neck, liver or kidney cancer. CDR3 reads: CASSVSMATNEKLFF. DNA sequence: TGTGCCAGCAGTGTATCAATGGCGACTAATGAAAAACTGTTTTTT.